This TCR beta chain was obtained from a study of T-cell reconstitution after alpha-beta-depleted transplantation in children. The CDR3 consists of 13 residues. Per germline, CDR1 SGHDN and CDR2 FVKESK. V was trimmed by 1 base and J by 6 bases, leaving 9 bases between them. The TCRbeta library was prepared with unique molecular identifiers. TCRdb independently ran MiXCR on the PCR reads; one entry per CDR3 protein. The sample yields some 500,000 distinct CDR3 sequences, approximately 32% seen once. This clonotype was seen only a few times. The J gene is TRBJ1-1, the V gene TRBV14, with D unclear. The source was PBMCs from the stem cell graft donor, collected from the stem cell graft. This TCR was recovered from a human donor who donated a stem cell graft to a child with aplastic anemia. DNA of the CDR3: TGTGCCAGCAGCCAAGTCGTGCTCGCTGAAGCTTTCTTT. Translating it yields CASSQVVLAEAFF.